This entry lists 21 T cell receptor beta chains sequenced from one sample in a study of OX40 agonist ivuxolimab in advanced cancers. This table comes from immunoSEQ multiplex PCR, and its TCRdb copy is limited to in-frame clones, with some not included. The repertoire holds over 50,000 clones, with 88% as singletons. Sequences were derived from CD4+ or CD8+ T cells sorted from blood, sampled in a trial of the OX40 agonist ivuxolimab. The source is an adult with an advanced solid tumor such as melanoma, head and neck, liver or kidney cancer.

V and J are TRBV10-1 and TRBJ2-7; D unclear. The CDR3 sequence is 13 residues long. Germline assignment: CDR1 WNHNN and CDR2 SYGVQD (reference sequence). V was clipped by 8 bases and J by 2 bases, with 13 bases between them. In nucleotides, the CDR3 is TGCGCCAGCCGTAGGCGTCGGGCCTACGAGCAGTACTTC. Amino acids: CASRRRRAYEQYF.

V usage is TRBV19 and J usage is TRBJ2-7; D is ambiguous. The CDR3 extends over 14 amino acids. The V and J ends lost 3 bases and 3 bases respectively, with 12 bases between them. CDR1 and CDR2 (germline): LNHDA, SQIVND (reference sequence). The CDR3 loop is CASSIPRCLYEQYF. Written as DNA, the CDR3 is TGTGCCAGTAGTATCCCCAGGTGTCTCTACGAGCAGTACTTC.

This clone appeared a single time. The chain recombines TRBV4-2 with TRBJ2-4, with no clear D. Germline CDR1 LGHNA, CDR2 YNFKEQ. V gave up 0 bases and J gave up 6 bases, with 12 bases separating them. The CDR3 sequence is 15 residues long. The CDR3 nucleotides read TGTGCCAGCAGCCAAGATAGTAGCTTGGGAAACATTCAGTACTTC. Its protein product is CASSQDSSLGNIQYF.

This chain connects TRBV6-5 to TRBJ1-2; D ambiguous. The CDR3 sequence is 14 residues long. The germline CDR1 and CDR2 sequences are MNHEY and SVGAGI. V was pared by 5 bases and J by 4 bases, with 14 bases between. In nucleotides, the CDR3 is TGTGCCAGCAGTCAGACATCCCGGGGCTATGGCTACACCTTC. It specifies CASSQTSRGYGYTF.

The chain carries TRBV7-3 and TRBJ1-1; D remains ambiguous. The CDR3 extends over 14 amino acids. V shed 1 base and J shed 4 bases, with 10 bases lying between them. Germline CDR1 is SGHTA and CDR2 is FQGTGA. The CDR3, as DNA: TGTGCCAGCAGCTTAAGCTCCACCGGCACTGAAGCTTTCTTT. This translates into CASSLSSTGTEAFF. The full variable domain, its missing parts supplied by reference TRBV7-3 and TRBJ1-1, is GAGVSQTPSNKVTEKGKYVELRCDPISGHTALYWYRQSLGQGPEFLIYFQGTGAADDSGLPNDRFFAVRPEGSVSTLKIQRTERGDSAVYLCASSLSSTGTEAFFGQGTRLTVV.

This chain connects TRBV5-4 to TRBJ2-7, with TRBD1 identical over 11 bases. Germline CDR1 is SGHNT and CDR2 is YYREEE (reference sequence). V trimming: 5 bases; J trimming: 3 bases; junction bases outside the gene matches: 7. This CDR3 is built from 15 residues. The CDR3 sequence: CASRGWGQGVYEQYF. The CDR3 bases are TGTGCCAGCAGGGGTTGGGGACAGGGGGTCTACGAGCAGTACTTC.

The chain employs TRBV5-8 and TRBJ1-3, with unresolved D. CDR3 length: 16 residues. Germline lookup yields CDR1 SGHTS and CDR2 YDEGEE. The V and J ends lost 5 bases and 0 bases respectively, with 15 bases between them. CDR3 DNA: TGTGCCAGCAGTCGGATAAGTGCTGGCTCTGGAAACACCATATATTTT. Translating it yields CASSRISAGSGNTIYF.

The J gene is TRBJ2-1, the V gene TRBV5-4; 15 positions match TRBD2. The V gene's germline CDR1 is SGHNT and CDR2 YYREEE (reference sequence). The junction had 8 bases not matched to a gene; V was cut back by 4 bases and J by 9 bases. The CDR3 spans 16 residues. The CDR3 region has the DNA TGTGCCAGCAGCATCGGACTAGCGGGAGGGCCGGGTGAGCAGTTCTTC. Translated, it gives CASSIGLAGGPGEQFF.

The rearrangement joins TRBV19 to TRBJ1-5; TRBD1 might be the D (6 bases). Germline CDR1 reads LNHDA; CDR2 reads SQIVND (reference sequence). This CDR3 has 16 amino acids. V was clipped by 5 bases and J by 0 bases, with 14 bases between them. Here the CDR3 reads CASSSIAGDSNQPQHF. The CDR3 nucleotides read TGTGCCAGTAGTTCCATCGCAGGGGATAGCAATCAGCCCCAGCATTTT.

This rearrangement joins TRBV7-9 to TRBJ2-5; 11 bases are shared with TRBD2. V was pared by 7 bases and J by 5 bases, with 3 bases of the junction left unmatched. The germline CDR1 and CDR2 sequences are SEHNR and FQNEAQ (reference sequence). This CDR3 comprises 13 residues. As DNA, the CDR3 is TGTGCCAGCATCTCTAGCGGGAGGGAGACCCAGTACTTC. As protein: CASISSGRETQYF.

The chain uses TRBV5-1 and TRBJ2-2, with D possibly TRBD2 on 5 matching bases. Germline CDR1 is SGHRS and CDR2 is YFSETQ. V was cut by 5 bases and J by 0 bases, with 11 bases left in between. The CDR3 consists of 15 residues. CDR3 DNA sequence: TGCGCCAGCAGTCAGGACTCCTCGAACACCGGGGAGCTGTTTTTT. It is translated as CASSQDSSNTGELFF.

The chain recombines TRBV10-3 with TRBJ2-3; TRBD2 aligns across 14 bases. J lost 5 bases, V lost 5 bases, and 6 bases had no gene match. Germline V gene lookup returns CDR1 ENHRY and CDR2 SYGVKD. The CDR3 length is 16 residues. CDR3 bases: TGTGCCATCAGTCGAGGGACTAGCGGGAGACAAGATACGCAGTATTTT. Translating gives CAISRGTSGRQDTQYF.

The J gene is TRBJ1-5, the V gene TRBV28; TRBD1 matches at 10 bases. Per germline, CDR1 MDHEN and CDR2 SYDVKM. The J segment lost 5 bases and the V segment lost 2 bases, leaving 3 bases of the junction unmatched. The CDR3 runs to 15 residues. The CDR3 loop is CASSLLGQGDQPQHF. Written as DNA, the CDR3 is TGTGCCAGCAGTTTACTTGGACAGGGGGATCAGCCCCAGCATTTT.

The chain joins TRBV4-3 to TRBJ1-1, with unresolved D. Germline V lookup: CDR1 LGHNA, CDR2 YSLEER. The CDR3 spans 14 residues. Trimming cost V 0 bases and J 1 base, with 6 bases left between them. The CDR3 sequence: CASSQEWGNTEAFF. CDR3 nucleotide sequence: TGCGCCAGCAGCCAAGAATGGGGGAACACTGAAGCTTTCTTT.

The rearrangement joins TRBV5-1 to TRBJ1-2; D may be TRBD1 (6 bases). CDR1 and CDR2 from the germline V gene are SGHRS and YFSETQ. CDR3 length: 14 residues. Trimming left V 0 bases short and J 4 bases short, with 10 bases between. The CDR3 is CASSLEGGSYGYTF. CDR3 nucleotide sequence: TGCGCCAGCAGCTTGGAAGGGGGTTCCTATGGCTACACCTTC.

The rearrangement joins TRBV25-1 to TRBJ2-7; TRBD1 matches at 7 bases. CDR1 is MGHDK, CDR2 SYGVNS, per germline. This CDR3 is built from 13 residues. V lost 6 bases, J lost 7 bases, and 9 bases stayed unmatched. The CDR3 DNA follows: TGTGCCAGCAGCCGTGGGACAGAACGGGAGCAGTACTTC. This gives the protein CASSRGTEREQYF.

The rearrangement links TRBV5-1 to TRBJ1-5; 7 nucleotides align to TRBD1. Losses at the gene ends were 2 bases for V and 9 bases for J; bases not matched to a gene: 5. The V gene's germline CDR1 is SGHRS and CDR2 YFSETQ. The CDR3 is made up of 13 amino acids. The chain's CDR3 is CASSFQGEGPQHF. In DNA form, the CDR3 reads TGCGCCAGCAGCTTTCAGGGGGAAGGGCCCCAGCATTTT.

The chain employs TRBV6-5 and TRBJ1-5, with no clear D. Deletions cut 1 base from V and 4 bases from J, with 8 bases between. Per germline, CDR1 MNHEY and CDR2 SVGAGI. This CDR3 contains 14 residues. CDR3 loop: CASSYYGSNQPQHF. In DNA, the CDR3 is TGTGCCAGCAGTTACTATGGATCGAATCAGCCCCAGCATTTT.

The chain couples TRBV4-2 to TRBJ2-5, with 11 nucleotides matching TRBD2. CDR3 length equals 17 residues. The V gene's germline CDR1 is LGHNA and CDR2 YNFKEQ. V was pared by 0 bases and J by 2 bases, with 5 bases of the junction left unmatched. This chain's CDR3 is CASSQDLAGGSQETQYF. DNA of the CDR3: TGTGCCAGCAGCCAAGACCTAGCGGGAGGATCTCAAGAGACCCAGTACTTC.

The chain recombines TRBV5-4 with TRBJ2-3, with 7 bases identical to TRBD2. V was pared by 4 bases and J by 6 bases, with 11 bases of the junction left unmatched. CDR3 length: 15 amino acids. Germline V gene sequence: CDR1 SGHNT, CDR2 YYREEE (reference sequence). CDR3 protein: CASSIDPGGQDTQYF. The DNA for the CDR3 is TGTGCCAGCAGCATCGACCCGGGAGGTCAGGATACGCAGTATTTT.

The chain joins TRBV27 to TRBJ2-3; TRBD2 might be the D (6 bases). CDR1 MNHEY and CDR2 SMNVEV come from the germline V gene (reference sequence). V was shortened by 5 bases and J by 13 bases, with 19 bases between the two germline ends. The CDR3 runs to 13 residues. The DNA for the CDR3 is TGTGCCAGCAGTCCGCGGGACTTAGGCGGGGAGTATTTT. Residues: CASSPRDLGGEYF.